What follows are 21 T cell receptor beta chains derived from one specimen sequenced in a study of post-analysis software for immune sequencing data. Study outcomes and limitations: TRBV segments more frequent in patients than in controls numbered five and included TRBV5-6, TRBV5-1 and TRBV20-1.

Prepared TCR beta cDNA libraries contained unique molecular identifiers. TCRdb redid the calling of the PCR reads with MiXCR, one entry per CDR3 protein. The data hold hundreds of thousands of distinct CDR3 sequences, with roughly three fifths observed a single time. Their target antigens are unknown. The sequencing sample was made of blood. The receptors come from a girl aged 2 to 9 with multiple sclerosis.

This clonotype has just a few counts. The J gene is TRBJ2-1, the V gene TRBV20-1; 12 bases line up with TRBD2. This CDR3 contains 15 residues. Germline CDR1 is DFQATT and CDR2 is SNEGSKA (reference sequence). V lost 3 bases and J lost 0; bases outside the gene matches: 0. In DNA, the CDR3 is TGCAGTGCTAGGACTAGCGGGAGCTCCTACAATGAGCAGTTCTTC. Its translation is CSARTSGSSYNEQFF.

This rearrangement joins TRBV11-2 to TRBJ2-5, with D tentatively TRBD1 (6 bases). Trimming took 5 bases from V and 4 from J, leaving 20 bases between them. The CDR3 length is 16 residues. The germline V gene has CDR1 SGHAT and CDR2 FQNNGV. The CDR3 DNA reads TGTGCCAGCAGCAAGCTCGCAGGGGATTTGGGAGAGACCCAGTACTTC. Translation gives CASSKLAGDLGETQYF.

The V call is TRBV12-3 or TRBV12-4, the J call TRBJ1-4, with D possibly TRBD1 on 6 matching bases. V was trimmed by 4 bases and J by 7 bases, leaving 16 bases between them. The CDR3 loop spans 15 amino acids. The CDR3 here is CASSSLTGVGEKLFF. CDR3 bases: TGTGCCAGCAGTTCCCTGACAGGTGTGGGTGAAAAACTGTTTTTT.

CDR3 in amino acids: CASSVTGTGGQETQYF. The CDR3 DNA follows: TGTGCCAGCAGCGTTACCGGGACAGGGGGTCAAGAGACCCAGTACTTC. The gene calls are TRBV7-2 and TRBJ2-5; TRBD1 matches 11 bases. Germline V CDR1 and CDR2: SGHTA, FQGNSA. The trim removed 5 bases at V and 2 bases at J, leaving 7 bases unmatched. There are 16 residues in the CDR3. Full variable domain (remainder filled in from reference TRBV7-2 and TRBJ2-5): GAGVSQSPSNKVTEKGKDVELRCDPISGHTALYWYRQSLGQGLEFLIYFQGNSAPDKSGLPSDRFSAERTGGSVSTLTIQRTQQEDSAVYLCASSVTGTGGQETQYFGPGTRLLVL.

This clonotype was seen more than once but under ten times. This rearrangement joins TRBV13 to TRBJ2-5; D ambiguous. Per the germline V gene, CDR1 is PRHDT and CDR2 is FYEKMQ (reference sequence). V gave up 6 bases and J gave up 5 bases, with 13 bases separating them. The CDR3 totals 13 residues. As DNA, the CDR3 is TGTGCCAGCAGTCAGGATCTGGGGGAGACCCAGTACTTC. This sequence encodes CASSQDLGETQYF. Combining the CDR3 with reference TRBV13 and TRBJ2-5 gives the whole variable domain AAGVIQSPRHLIKEKRETATLKCYPIPRHDTVYWYQQGPGQDPQFLISFYEKMQSDKGSIPDRFSAQQFSDYHSELNMSSLELGDSALYFCASSQDLGETQYFGPGTRLLVL.

This clonotype was detected only a few times. The chain carries TRBV11-1 and TRBJ2-7; 7 positions match TRBD2. The CDR3 extends over 22 amino acids. Germline V gene sequence: CDR1 SGHAT, CDR2 FQDESV (reference sequence). The junction had 27 bases not matched to a gene; V was cut back by 0 bases and J by 4 bases. CDR3 DNA sequence: TGTGCCAGCAGCTTAGCGCGGCGGGGTGCGGGAGTAGGAGACCTCAGACGATACGAGCAGTACTTC. It translates to CASSLARRGAGVGDLRRYEQYF.

The chain is built from TRBV14 and TRBJ2-7; the match to TRBD2 covers 13 bases. Trimming cost V 5 bases and J 3 bases; bases outside gene matches: 7. The CDR3 totals 16 residues. Germline CDR1 SGHDN, CDR2 FVKESK. In DNA, the CDR3 is TGTGCCAGCAGCGAACTAGCGGGAGGGCTTTTCTACGAGCAGTACTTC. Amino acid sequence: CASSELAGGLFYEQYF.

The chain combines TRBV11-2 with TRBJ1-2, with D perhaps matching TRBD1 (5 bases). This CDR3 is built from 14 residues. The germline V and J ends were trimmed by 5 bases and 2 bases, with 12 bases remaining between them. Germline values: CDR1 SGHAT, CDR2 FQNNGV. The CDR3 loop is CASSAGSSNYGYTF. The CDR3 bases are TGTGCCAGCAGCGCAGGGAGTTCGAACTATGGCTACACCTTC.

This clonotype was observed a few times. J is TRBJ2-5 and V is TRBV20-1; D is possibly TRBD1 (7 bases). CDR1 DFQATT and CDR2 SNEGSKA come from the germline V gene (reference sequence). CDR3 size: 14 residues. The ends were cut back, 4 bases at V and 2 bases at J, with 14 bases in the middle. CDR3 residues: CSATGQRAQETQYF. In DNA form, the CDR3 reads TGCAGTGCTACGGGACAGCGGGCTCAAGAGACCCAGTACTTC.

The chain carries TRBV5-1 and TRBJ1-1; D unclear. The CDR3 runs to 15 residues. Germline CDR1 reads SGHRS; CDR2 reads YFSETQ. Trimming shortened V by 3 bases and J by 2 bases, and 14 bases separated the two germline ends. CDR3 region: CASSSGPDGNTEAFF. Written as DNA, the CDR3 is TGCGCCAGCAGCTCTGGCCCCGACGGTAACACTGAAGCTTTCTTT.

This clonotype occurred once. V gene TRBV5-6 combines with J gene TRBJ2-1, with D possibly TRBD2 on 8 matching bases. The CDR3 has 16 amino acids. V was pared by 7 bases and J by 0 bases, with 17 bases between. Germline CDR1 reads SGHDT; CDR2 reads YYEEEE. Here the CDR3 reads CASSGLAGGSYNEQFF. The CDR3, as DNA: TGTGCCAGCTCTGGACTAGCAGGGGGCTCCTACAATGAGCAGTTCTTC.

This chain connects TRBV5-1 to TRBJ2-1; D unresolved. Germline CDR1 and CDR2: SGHRS and YFSETQ. The CDR3 covers 12 residues. V lost 1 base, J lost 10 bases, and 9 bases lay in between. The CDR3 sequence: CASSLRPTEQFF. CDR3 nucleotide sequence: TGCGCCAGCAGCTTGAGACCTACGGAGCAGTTCTTC. Drawing the rest from reference TRBV5-1 and TRBJ2-1, the complete variable domain is KAGVTQTPRYLIKTRGQQVTLSCSPISGHRSVSWYQQTPGQGLQFLFEYFSETQRNKGNFPGRFSGRQFSNSRSEMNVSTLELGDSALYLCASSLRPTEQFFGPGTRLTVL.

The CDR3 sequence: CASSPIQARQGVNYGYTF. CDR3 in DNA: TGTGCCAGCAGCCCAATACAGGCAAGACAGGGGGTTAACTATGGCTACACCTTC. J is TRBJ1-2 and V is TRBV7-9, with 9 bases identical to TRBD1. Germline V gene sequence: CDR1 SEHNR, CDR2 FQNEAQ (reference sequence). The trim removed 5 bases at V and 1 base at J, leaving 14 bases unmatched. The CDR3 totals 18 residues.

CDR3 nucleotide sequence: TGTGCCAGCAGCTCCAGGGCCTGGGGGGAGACCCAGTACTTC. Translating gives CASSSRAWGETQYF. V is TRBV11-2 and J is TRBJ2-5; D tentatively fits TRBD1 or TRBD2 (5 bases each). Trimming stripped 4 bases from V and 5 bases from J, with 14 bases between. CDR1 is SGHAT and CDR2 is FQNNGV in the germline V gene. CDR3 size: 14 residues.

This clonotype was observed a few times. This chain uses TRBV7-3 with TRBJ1-1; D may be TRBD1 (5 bases). This CDR3 has 13 amino acids. Deletions cut 0 bases from V and 6 bases from J, with 8 bases between. The germline V gene encodes CDR1 SGHTA and CDR2 FQGTGA. The CDR3 reads CASSLTPRAEAFF. CDR3 nucleotides: TGTGCCAGCAGCTTAACCCCCAGGGCTGAAGCTTTCTTT.

J is TRBJ2-1 and V is TRBV18, with TRBD2 as a possible D gene (5 bases). The CDR3 totals 16 residues. V was shortened by 0 bases and J by 4 bases, with 13 bases between the two germline ends. The germline gives CDR1 KGHSH, CDR2 LQKENI. CDR3 DNA: TGTGCCAGCTCACCACCGGAGAGGGCCGCGTACAATGAGCAGTTCTTC. Protein sequence: CASSPPERAAYNEQFF.

There are a few counts of this clonotype. This chain uses TRBV7-3 with TRBJ2-1, with a weak D call TRBD2 (6 bases). CDR3 length: 15 residues. Between the trimmed V and J ends, which lost 2 bases and 7 bases, there was a span of 15 bases. Germline V gene sequence: CDR1 SGHTA, CDR2 FQGTGA. The CDR3 reads CASSLWAEGANEQFF. The CDR3 bases are TGTGCCAGCAGCTTATGGGCGGAGGGCGCAAATGAGCAGTTCTTC.

The gene calls are TRBV6-5 and TRBJ2-1, with 11 bases fitting TRBD2. The junction had 5 bases not matched to a gene; V was cut back by 5 bases and J by 8 bases. Germline values: CDR1 MNHEY, CDR2 SVGAGI. This CDR3 is 14 amino acids long. CDR3 protein: CASSRLAGLDEQFF. DNA of the CDR3: TGTGCCAGCAGTCGACTAGCGGGATTAGATGAGCAGTTCTTC.

This clonotype was observed a handful of times. This rearrangement joins TRBV4-1 to TRBJ2-1; TRBD2 matches at 11 bases. V shed 0 bases, J shed 5 bases, and the junction held 9 bases outside the gene matches. Germline CDR1 and CDR2: MGHRA and YSYEKL. CDR3 size: 18 residues. CDR3 nucleotides: TGCGCCAGCAGCCAAGATCCGTTACTAGCGGGAGTGAACAATGAGCAGTTCTTC. Translated, it gives CASSQDPLLAGVNNEQFF.

CDR3 loop: CASSFFTGPGELFF. The CDR3 region has the DNA TGTGCCAGCAGTTTTTTTACGGGCCCCGGGGAGCTGTTTTTT. This chain joins TRBV12-3 or TRBV12-4 and TRBJ2-2; D ambiguous. The CDR3 consists of 14 residues. Trimming cost V 3 bases and J 6 bases, with 11 bases left between them.

The chain employs TRBV29-1 and TRBJ2-3; 7 bases align to TRBD1. The CDR3 is 15 amino acids. The germline V gene has CDR1 SQVTM and CDR2 ANQGSEA. The V and J ends lost 6 bases and 2 bases, in that order; junction bases with no gene match: 11. As DNA, the CDR3 is TGCAGCGTCGCCCAGACAGGGCTCCTCACAGATACGCAGTATTTT. It encodes CSVAQTGLLTDTQYF.